This TCR beta chain was recorded in a study of blood T cell repertoires in COVID-19. CDR3 length equals 16 residues. Looked up from germline, CDR1 is SGHTA and CDR2 is FQGNSA. V shed 1 base and J shed 0 bases, with 11 bases lying between them. In the authors' workflow: Nucleated cell counts were estimated from reference gene primer amplification. Profiled with immunoSEQ multiplex PCR; TCRdb holds only in-frame clones, not every one. The V and J calls and clone size come from that table; D and trimming were worked out from the DNA. The sample consists of approximately 300,000 clones, around 89% of them appearing once.

Material: peripheral blood. The V call is TRBV7-2, the J call TRBJ2-3, with D unclear. The source of this sequence is a man aged 25 to 45 with acute or convalescent COVID-19. The CDR3 DNA follows: TGTGCCAGCAGCTTAGAATTTATAAAAAGCACAGATACGCAGTATTTT. Translation: CASSLEFIKSTDTQYF. The whole variable domain, remainder taken from reference TRBV7-2 and TRBJ2-3, is GAGVSQSPSNKVTEKGKDVELRCDPISGHTALYWYRQSLGQGLEFLIYFQGNSAPDKSGLPSDRFSAERTGGSVSTLTIQRTQQEDSAVYLCASSLEFIKSTDTQYFGPGTRLTVL.